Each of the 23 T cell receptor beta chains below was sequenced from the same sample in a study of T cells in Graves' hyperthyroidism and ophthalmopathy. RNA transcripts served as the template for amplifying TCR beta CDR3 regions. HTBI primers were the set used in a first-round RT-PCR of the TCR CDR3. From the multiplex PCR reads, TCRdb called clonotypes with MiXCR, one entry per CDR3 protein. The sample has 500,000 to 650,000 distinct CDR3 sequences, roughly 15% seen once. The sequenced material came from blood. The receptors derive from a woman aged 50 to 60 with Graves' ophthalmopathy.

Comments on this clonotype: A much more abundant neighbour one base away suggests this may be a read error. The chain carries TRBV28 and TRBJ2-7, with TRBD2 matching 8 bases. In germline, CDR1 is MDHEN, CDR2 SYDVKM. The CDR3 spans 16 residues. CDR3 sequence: CASSPQGSGSSYDQYF. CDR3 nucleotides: TGTGCCAGCAGTCCGCAGGGGAGCGGGAGCTCCTACGACCAGTACTTC.

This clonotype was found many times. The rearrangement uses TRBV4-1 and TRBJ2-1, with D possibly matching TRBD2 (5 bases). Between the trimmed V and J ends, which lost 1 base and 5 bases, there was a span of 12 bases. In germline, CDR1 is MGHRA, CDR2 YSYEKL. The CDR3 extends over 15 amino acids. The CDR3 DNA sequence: TGCGCCAGCAGCCAAGGGACGGTGGGAGACAATGAGCAGTTCTTC. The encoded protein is CASSQGTVGDNEQFF.

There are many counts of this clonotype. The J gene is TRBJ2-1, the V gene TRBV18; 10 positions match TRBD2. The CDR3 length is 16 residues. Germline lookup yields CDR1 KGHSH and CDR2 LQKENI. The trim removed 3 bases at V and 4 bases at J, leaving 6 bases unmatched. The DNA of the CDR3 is TGTGCCAGCTCACCCCTGTCTAGCGGGGGATACAATGAGCAGTTCTTC. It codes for CASSPLSSGGYNEQFF.

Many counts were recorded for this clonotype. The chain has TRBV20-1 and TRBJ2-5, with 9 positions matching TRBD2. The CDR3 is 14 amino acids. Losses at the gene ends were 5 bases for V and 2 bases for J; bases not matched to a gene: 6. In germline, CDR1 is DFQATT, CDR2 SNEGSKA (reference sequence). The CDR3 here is CSALGTSKQETQYF. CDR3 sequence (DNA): TGCAGTGCTCTAGGGACTAGCAAACAAGAGACCCAGTACTTC.

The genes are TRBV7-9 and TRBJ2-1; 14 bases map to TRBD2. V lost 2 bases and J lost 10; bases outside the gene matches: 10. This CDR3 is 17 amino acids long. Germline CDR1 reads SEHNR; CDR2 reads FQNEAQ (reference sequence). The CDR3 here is CASSLRGLAGEIGEQFF. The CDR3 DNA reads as TGTGCCAGCAGCTTAAGGGGACTAGCGGGAGAGATCGGAGAGCAGTTCTTC. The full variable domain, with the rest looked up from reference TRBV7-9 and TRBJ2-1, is DTGVSQNPRHKITKRGQNVTFRCDPISEHNRLYWYRQTLGQGPEFLTYFQNEAQLEKSRLLSDRFSAERPKGSFSTLEIQRTEQGDSAMYLCASSLRGLAGEIGEQFFGPGTRLTVL.

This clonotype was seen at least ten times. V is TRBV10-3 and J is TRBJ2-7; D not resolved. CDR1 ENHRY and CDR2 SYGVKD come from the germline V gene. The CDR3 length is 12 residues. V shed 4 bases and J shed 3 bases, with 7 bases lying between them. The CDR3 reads CAISGGDYEQYF. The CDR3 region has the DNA TGTGCCATCAGTGGCGGAGACTACGAGCAGTACTTC.

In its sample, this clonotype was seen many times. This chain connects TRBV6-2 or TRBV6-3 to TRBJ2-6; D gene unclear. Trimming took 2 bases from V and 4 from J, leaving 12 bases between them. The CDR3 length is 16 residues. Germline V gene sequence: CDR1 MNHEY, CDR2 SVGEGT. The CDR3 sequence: CASSYARTAGANVLTF. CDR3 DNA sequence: TGTGCCAGCAGTTACGCCCGGACGGCGGGGGCCAACGTCCTGACTTTC.

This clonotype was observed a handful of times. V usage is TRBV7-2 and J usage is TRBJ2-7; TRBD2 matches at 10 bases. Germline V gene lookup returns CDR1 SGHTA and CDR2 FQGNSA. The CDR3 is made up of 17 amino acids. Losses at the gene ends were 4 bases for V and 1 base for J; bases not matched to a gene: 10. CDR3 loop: CASSSTVLAGRSYEQYF. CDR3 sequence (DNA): TGTGCCAGCAGCTCTACCGTACTAGCGGGACGGTCCTACGAGCAGTACTTC.

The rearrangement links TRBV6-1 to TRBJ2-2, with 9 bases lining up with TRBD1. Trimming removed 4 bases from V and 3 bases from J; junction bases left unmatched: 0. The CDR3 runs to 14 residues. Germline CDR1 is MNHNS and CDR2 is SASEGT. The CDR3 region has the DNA TGTGCCAGCAGTGGGACAGGGGACACCGGGGAGCTGTTTTTT. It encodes CASSGTGDTGELFF.

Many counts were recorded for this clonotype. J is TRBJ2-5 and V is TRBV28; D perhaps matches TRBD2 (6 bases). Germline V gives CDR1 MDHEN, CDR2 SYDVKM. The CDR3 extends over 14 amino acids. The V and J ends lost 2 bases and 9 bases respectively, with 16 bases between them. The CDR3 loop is CASSLGTQRRPQYF. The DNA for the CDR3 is TGTGCCAGCAGTTTAGGGACTCAGCGCCGACCCCAGTACTTC.

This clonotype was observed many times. The CDR3 loop is CASSYSMRGSSPEAFF. The CDR3 bases are TGTGCCAGCAGTTACTCGATGAGGGGTTCGAGCCCTGAAGCTTTCTTT. The chain employs TRBV6-2 or TRBV6-3 and TRBJ1-1; D is perhaps TRBD1 (5 bases). V was shortened by 0 bases and J by 6 bases, with 17 bases between the two germline ends. The CDR3 totals 16 residues. Germline-derived CDR1 and CDR2 are MNHEY and SVGEGT.

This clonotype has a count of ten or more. The CDR3 sequence is CASSEGQGYNEQFF. In nucleotides, the CDR3 is TGTGCCAGCAGCGAAGGACAGGGCTACAATGAGCAGTTCTTC. The J gene is TRBJ2-1, the V gene TRBV7-9; 8 positions match TRBD1. Germline lookup yields CDR1 SEHNR and CDR2 FQNEAQ (reference sequence). CDR3 length: 14 amino acids. V lost 5 bases and J lost 3; bases outside the gene matches: 3.

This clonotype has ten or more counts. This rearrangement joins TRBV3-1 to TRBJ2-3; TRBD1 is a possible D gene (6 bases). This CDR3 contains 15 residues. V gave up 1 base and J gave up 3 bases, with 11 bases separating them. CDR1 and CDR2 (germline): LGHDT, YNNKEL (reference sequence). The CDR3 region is CASSQAGARTDTQYF. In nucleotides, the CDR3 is TGTGCCAGCAGCCAAGCAGGGGCGCGGACAGATACGCAGTATTTT.

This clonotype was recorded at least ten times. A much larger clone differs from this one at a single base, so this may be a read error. The DNA for the CDR3 is TGTGCCAGCAGCGAGGGGGCTGAAGCTTTCTTT. It is translated as CASSEGAEAFF. This chain connects TRBV28 to TRBJ1-1, with D possibly being TRBD1 (6 bases). V lost 6 bases and J 6 bases, leaving 8 bases between the germline ends. Germline V gene data show CDR1 as MDHEN and CDR2 as SYDVKM. There are 11 residues in the CDR3.

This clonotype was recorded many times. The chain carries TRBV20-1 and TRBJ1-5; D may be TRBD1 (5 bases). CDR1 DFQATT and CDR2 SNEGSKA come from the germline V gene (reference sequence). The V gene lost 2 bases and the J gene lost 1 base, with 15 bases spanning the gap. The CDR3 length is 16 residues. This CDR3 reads CSARTTGTRSNQPQHF. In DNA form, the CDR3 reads TGCAGTGCTAGAACCACCGGGACGAGGAGCAATCAGCCCCAGCATTTT.

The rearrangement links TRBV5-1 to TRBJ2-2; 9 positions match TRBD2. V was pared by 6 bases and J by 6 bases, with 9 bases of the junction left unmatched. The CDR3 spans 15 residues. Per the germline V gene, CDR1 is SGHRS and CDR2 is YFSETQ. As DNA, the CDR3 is TGCGCCAGCACCCCAGTAGCGGGAGAGGCCGGGGAGCTGTTTTTT. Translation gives CASTPVAGEAGELFF.

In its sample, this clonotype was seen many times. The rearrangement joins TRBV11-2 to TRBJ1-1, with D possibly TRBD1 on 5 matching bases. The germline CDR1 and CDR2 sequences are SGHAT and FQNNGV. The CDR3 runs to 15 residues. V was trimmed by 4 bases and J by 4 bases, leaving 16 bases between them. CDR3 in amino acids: CASSSIRGSSTEAFF. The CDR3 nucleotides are TGTGCCAGCAGCTCTATTAGGGGCTCGAGCACTGAAGCTTTCTTT. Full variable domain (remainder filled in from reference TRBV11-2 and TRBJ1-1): EAGVAQSPRYKIIEKRQSVAFWCNPISGHATLYWYQQILGQGPKLLIQFQNNGVVDDSQLPKDRFSAERLKGVDSTLKIQPAKLEDSAVYLCASSSIRGSSTEAFFGQGTRLTVV.

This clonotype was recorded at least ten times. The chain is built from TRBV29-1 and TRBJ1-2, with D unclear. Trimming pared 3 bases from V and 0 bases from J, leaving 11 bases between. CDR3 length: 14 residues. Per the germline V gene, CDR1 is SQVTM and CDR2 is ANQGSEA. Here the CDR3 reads CSVDSRTSNYGYTF. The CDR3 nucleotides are TGCAGCGTTGACTCCAGGACGTCTAACTATGGCTACACCTTC.

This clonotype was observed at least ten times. The CDR3 nucleotides read TGTGCCAGCATAAGGACTAGCGGGAGTGAGCAGTTCTTC. Its protein product is CASIRTSGSEQFF. This chain links TRBV28 with TRBJ2-1; 13 bases map to TRBD2. The CDR3 totals 13 residues. Germline V gene sequence: CDR1 MDHEN, CDR2 SYDVKM. After removal of 7 bases from V and 9 bases from J, the junction contained 3 bases not matched to a gene. The full variable domain, rest sourced from reference TRBV28 and TRBJ2-1, is DVKVTQSSRYLVKRTGEKVFLECVQDMDHENMFWYRQDPGLGLRLIYFSYDVKMKEKGDIPEGYSVSREKKERFSLILESASTNQTSMYLCASIRTSGSEQFFGPGTRLTVL.

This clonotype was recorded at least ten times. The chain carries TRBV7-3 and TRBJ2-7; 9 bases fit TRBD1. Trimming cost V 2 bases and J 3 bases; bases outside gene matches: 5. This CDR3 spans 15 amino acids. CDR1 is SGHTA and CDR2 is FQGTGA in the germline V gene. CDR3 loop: CASSLLGQGDYEQYF. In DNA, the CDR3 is TGTGCCAGCAGCTTATTGGGACAGGGCGACTACGAGCAGTACTTC.

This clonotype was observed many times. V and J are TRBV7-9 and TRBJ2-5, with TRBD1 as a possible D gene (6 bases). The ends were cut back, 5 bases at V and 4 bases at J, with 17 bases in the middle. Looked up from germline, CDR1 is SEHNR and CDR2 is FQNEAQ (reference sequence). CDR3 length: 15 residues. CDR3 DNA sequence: TGTGCCAGCAGCCCTGGACAGAGGGATGGAGAGACCCAGTACTTC. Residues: CASSPGQRDGETQYF.

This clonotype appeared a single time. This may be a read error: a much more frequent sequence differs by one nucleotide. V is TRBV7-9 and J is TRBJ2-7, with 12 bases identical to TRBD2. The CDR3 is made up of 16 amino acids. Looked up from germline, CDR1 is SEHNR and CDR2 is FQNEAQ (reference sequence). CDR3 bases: TGTACCAGCAGCACCTGGACTAGCGGGGCCTCCTACGAGCAGTACTTC. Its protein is CTSSTWTSGASYEQYF.

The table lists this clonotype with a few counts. CDR3 in amino acids: CASSSPRREGSSYEQYF. The CDR3, as DNA: TGCGCCAGCAGCTCCCCTCGGCGGGAGGGCAGCTCCTACGAGCAGTACTTC. The genes are TRBV4-1 and TRBJ2-7; 9 bases are a match to TRBD2. The germline V gene encodes CDR1 MGHRA and CDR2 YSYEKL. This CDR3 is built from 17 residues. Unmatched junction bases numbered 11, after V lost 5 bases and J lost 0 bases.